The TCR beta chain under discussion was sequenced for a study of shared clonotypes between healthy human individuals. Study-wide results and caveats: Only blood samples were collected, and tissue repertoires likely differ. When naive CD4 clonotypes were compared across four donors, around 4.6% were shared.

CDR1 is LGHNA, CDR2 YNFKEQ, per germline. Trimming took 0 bases from V and 7 from J, leaving 10 bases between them. The CDR3 runs to 14 residues. Methods used by the authors: Filtering of immunoSEQ junctional sequences could not match full-length read filtering. Method: immunoSEQ multiplex PCR; TCRdb's copy keeps in-frame clones and lacks some. The DNA gave D and trimming, while V, J and clone size come from that table. There are more than 2 million clones in the sample; just under 95% occur only once, and 1.5% to 2% lies in the top ten. Terminally differentiated effector memory CD45RA+ cells were excluded by CCR7 positive selection of CD45RO-negative cells. About this clone: What it recognizes is unknown. Other nucleotide sequences in the sample specify the same CDR3.

Sequenced material: naive CD8+ T cells from PBMCs. This sequence originates from a man younger than 35 in good health. Some clones in this sample may be carry-over from other donors' samples. V and J are TRBV4-2 and TRBJ2-1; no clear D. CDR3 amino acids: CASSQDYGKNEQFF. The CDR3 DNA is TGTGCCAGCAGCCAAGATTACGGTAAGAATGAGCAGTTCTTC.